This T cell receptor (beta chain) was retrieved from a study of human thymus T cells. Study results and caveats: Gene usage (both V and J) appeared biased in thymic and blood repertoires.

With regard to this clone: Its matching antigen is unknown.

Thymic tissue was derived from resections collected during corrective heart surgery. Healthy Finnish infants undergoing corrective surgery for congenital heart defects were the donors. Repertoires were generated with immunoSEQ multiplex PCR, while TCRdb's copy carries only in-frame clones and drops some. The sample holds roughly 86,000 clones, 95% to 98% seen once. This TCR was recovered from a boy under three years old with a congenital heart defect but otherwise immunologically healthy. Sample: thymus tissue.

The CDR3 sequence is CASSSMLPSRTTDTQYF. CDR3 DNA sequence: TGTGCCAGCAGCTCCATGCTGCCCTCCCGAACCACAGATACGCAGTATTTT. The chain recombines TRBV5-6 with TRBJ2-3; D unresolved. This CDR3 is built from 17 residues. V gave up 3 bases and J gave up 2 bases, with 19 bases separating them. Looked up from germline, CDR1 is SGHDT and CDR2 is YYEEEE.